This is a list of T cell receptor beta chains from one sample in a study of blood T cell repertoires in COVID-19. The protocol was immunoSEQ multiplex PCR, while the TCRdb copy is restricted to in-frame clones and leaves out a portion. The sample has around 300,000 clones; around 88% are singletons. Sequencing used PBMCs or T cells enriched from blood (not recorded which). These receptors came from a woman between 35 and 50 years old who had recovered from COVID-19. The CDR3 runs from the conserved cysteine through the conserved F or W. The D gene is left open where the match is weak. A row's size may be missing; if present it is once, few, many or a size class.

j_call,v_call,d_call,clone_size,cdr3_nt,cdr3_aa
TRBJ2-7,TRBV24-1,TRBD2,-,TGTGCCACCAGTGACAAGACTAGCGGGAGGGTGGGGGAGCAGTACTTC,CATSDKTSGRVGEQYF
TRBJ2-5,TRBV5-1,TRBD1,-,TGCGCCAGCACAAGGCAACAGGGGGACCAAGAGACCCAGTACTTC,CASTRQQGDQETQYF
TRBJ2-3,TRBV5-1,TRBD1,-,TGCGCCAGCAGCGCCCGGGACAGGATCTGGGCAGATACGCAGTATTTT,CASSARDRIWADTQYF
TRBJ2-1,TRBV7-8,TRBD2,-,TGTGCCAGCAGCTGGGGTGGGGGACTAGCGGCCTCCTACAATGAGCAGTTCTTC,CASSWGGGLAASYNEQFF
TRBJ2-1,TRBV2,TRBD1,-,TGTGCCAGCAGTGGGAGTGGGACAGGGATCAGGTATGAGCAGTTCTTC,CASSGSGTGIRYEQFF
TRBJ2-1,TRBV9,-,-,TGTGCCAGCAGCGTAGATCCCGGGAATGAGCAGTTCTTC,CASSVDPGNEQFF
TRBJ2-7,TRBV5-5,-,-,TGTGCCAGCAGCTTGGGGTCATTGAGGGCCTACGAGCAGTACTTC,CASSLGSLRAYEQYF
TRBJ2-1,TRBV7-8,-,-,TGTGCCAGCAGCTTAGATTGGTGGGAGTCGGGCTCCTACAATGAGCAGTTCTTC,CASSLDWWESGSYNEQFF
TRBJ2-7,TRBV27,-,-,TGTGCCGCGGCGGGCAAGGGCGACGAGCAGTACTTC,CAAAGKGDEQYF
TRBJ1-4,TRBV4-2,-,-,TGTGCCAGCAGCCAGTCACAGACAAGTAATGAAAAACTGTTTTTT,CASSQSQTSNEKLFF
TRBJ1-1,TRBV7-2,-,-,TGTGCCAGCAGCTTAGGGCGGCTGACTAGGGGTGAAGCTTTCTTT,CASSLGRLTRGEAFF
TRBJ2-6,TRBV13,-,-,TGTGCCAGCACGTATCAGGGGGCCAACGTCCTGACTTTC,CASTYQGANVLTF
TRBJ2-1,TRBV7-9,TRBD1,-,TGTGCCAGCACCCTCAACCGGGGAAGGGGGCCCTACAATGAGCAGTTCTTC,CASTLNRGRGPYNEQFF
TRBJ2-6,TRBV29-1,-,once,TGCAGCGTAGAACAGGGTTTCCGCTCTGGGGCCAACGTCCTGACTTTC,CSVEQGFRSGANVLTF
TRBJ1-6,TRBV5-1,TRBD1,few,TGCGCCAGCAGCTTCATCCCGACAGGGGTCGTTGGGTCACCCCTCCACTTT,CASSFIPTGVVGSPLHF
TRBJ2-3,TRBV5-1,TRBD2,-,TGCGCCAGCAGCTTGGCCCCACTAGCGGGAGTGTCAACAGATACGCAGTATTTT,CASSLAPLAGVSTDTQYF
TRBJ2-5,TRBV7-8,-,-,TGTGCCAGCAGCTTAGTCGCCAGGTTAGAGACCCAGTACTTC,CASSLVARLETQYF
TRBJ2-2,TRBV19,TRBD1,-,TGTGCCAGTAGTAAGGGACAGACGAACACCGGGGAGCTGTTTTTT,CASSKGQTNTGELFF
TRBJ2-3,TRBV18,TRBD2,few,TGTGCCAGCTCACCGGTAGCGGGAGGTGGGACAGATACGCAGTATTTT,CASSPVAGGGTDTQYF
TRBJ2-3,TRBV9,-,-,TGTGCCAGCAGCGCCCCCTTCGCGGCCAACACAGATACGCAGTATTTT,CASSAPFAANTDTQYF